Presented here are 18 T cell receptor beta chains from one specimen sequenced in a study of blood T cell repertoires in COVID-19. Assay used: immunoSEQ multiplex PCR; TCRdb lists only in-frame clones, some missing. The sample has about 120,000 clones; 78% are singletons. Source material: peripheral blood. The receptors were sampled from a man in his 70s with acute or convalescent COVID-19.

The rearrangement joins TRBV21-1 to TRBJ1-6; the D segment call TRBD1 is taken from the table without a DNA check. TRBV21-1 is a pseudogene locus. This CDR3 contains 17 residues. The CDR3, as DNA: TGTGCCAGCAGCAAAGATTTTGACAGGGGGTTTAATTCACCCCTCCACTTT. Translation gives CASSKDFDRGFNSPLHF.

The chain joins TRBV18 to TRBJ1-2, with 9 nucleotides matching TRBD1. Germline CDR1 KGHSH, CDR2 LQKENI. The CDR3 has 16 amino acids. J gave up 4 bases and V 3 bases, and 9 bases lay outside the gene matches. The CDR3 coding sequence is TGTGCCAGCTCACCCGAAACAGGGGGCACGGGCTATGGCTACACCTTC. It specifies CASSPETGGTGYGYTF.

The rearrangement joins TRBV4-2 to TRBJ2-1, with D tentatively TRBD1 (5 bases). The germline V and J ends were trimmed by 0 bases and 2 bases, with 11 bases remaining between them. CDR1 LGHNA and CDR2 YNFKEQ come from the germline V gene. The CDR3 is 16 amino acids. CDR3 amino acids: CASSQEPQGTYNEQFF. In nucleotides, the CDR3 is TGTGCCAGCAGCCAAGAACCCCAGGGTACCTACAATGAGCAGTTCTTC.

This chain uses TRBV29-1 with TRBJ1-2, with TRBD1 identical over 9 bases. Germline CDR1 reads SQVTM; CDR2 reads ANQGSEA. With 7 bases clipped from V and 2 bases from J, the junction kept 5 bases outside the gene matches. CDR3 length: 13 residues. CDR3 in DNA: TGCAGCGCCCACAGGGGGCTAAACTATGGCTACACCTTC. Its protein is CSAHRGLNYGYTF.

This clone occurred once. This chain links TRBV30 with TRBJ1-6; TRBD1 agrees at 7 bases. Germline V gene data show CDR1 as GTSNPN and CDR2 as SVGIG (reference sequence). This CDR3 contains 14 residues. Trimming at V came to 1 base and at J to 6 bases, leaving 3 bases not matched to a gene. As DNA, the CDR3 is TGTGCCTGGAGTGCGGGACAGACTAATTCACCCCTCCACTTT. Translation: CAWSAGQTNSPLHF.

This chain joins TRBV6-6 and TRBJ1-6, with D unclear. The CDR3 spans 16 residues. Trimming left V 0 bases short and J 3 bases short, with 9 bases between. Per the germline V gene, CDR1 is MNHNY and CDR2 is SVGAGI (reference sequence). CDR3 amino acids: CASSYSTGNYNSPLHF. The CDR3 DNA reads as TGTGCCAGCAGTTACTCGACGGGTAACTATAATTCACCCCTCCACTTT.

The CDR3 reads CASRLRDRLNYGYTF. The DNA for the CDR3 is TGTGCCAGCAGGCTCCGGGACAGACTTAACTATGGCTACACCTTC. The genes are TRBV5-4 and TRBJ1-2; TRBD1 matches at 7 bases. Germline V lookup: CDR1 SGHNT, CDR2 YYREEE (reference sequence). The CDR3 spans 15 residues. V was clipped by 5 bases and J by 1 base; unmatched bases: 8.

The rearrangement uses TRBV19 and TRBJ1-2; no clear D. The CDR3 has 11 amino acids. Between the trimmed V and J ends, which lost 8 bases and 4 bases, there was a span of 8 bases. Per germline, CDR1 LNHDA and CDR2 SQIVND (reference sequence). The CDR3: CASSQFYGYTF. The CDR3 DNA follows: TGTGCCAGTTCCCAATTCTATGGCTACACCTTC.

This sequence joins TRBV6-6 and TRBJ2-2; 14 nucleotides agree with TRBD2. CDR3 length: 15 residues. CDR1 is MNHNY, CDR2 SVGAGI, per germline (reference sequence). Unmatched junction bases numbered 2, after V lost 6 bases and J lost 5 bases. The CDR3 nucleotides read TGTGCCAGCAGGCGGACTAGCGGGGGGACCGGGGAGCTGTTTTTT. Amino acid sequence: CASRRTSGGTGELFF.

The chain has TRBV5-6 and TRBJ2-3; D perhaps matches TRBD2 (5 bases). In germline, CDR1 is SGHDT, CDR2 YYEEEE. This CDR3 spans 15 amino acids. V was cut by 0 bases and J by 5 bases, with 13 bases left in between. The CDR3 here is CASSLVEGRGDTQYF. The CDR3 DNA is TGTGCCAGCAGCTTGGTTGAGGGTAGAGGAGATACGCAGTATTTT.

This clone turned up a few times. This chain uses TRBV24-1 with TRBJ2-3, with 7 bases matching TRBD2. V lost 8 bases to trimming and J lost 1 base; unmatched junction nucleotides: 5. The germline V gene has CDR1 KGHDR and CDR2 SFDVKD. This CDR3 contains 14 residues. This chain's CDR3 is CATTSGAGTDTQYF. For the CDR3, the DNA is TGTGCCACCACAAGCGGGGCGGGCACAGATACGCAGTATTTT.

The chain links TRBV5-8 to TRBJ2-3, with 9 bases that match TRBD2. The V segment lost 2 bases and the J segment 5 bases; nucleotides outside the gene matches: 15. Germline CDR1 and CDR2: SGHTS and YDEGEE. CDR3 length: 18 residues. The CDR3 bases are TGTGCCAGCAGCTTTTATCGTAACGCGGGGGGGCCGAGAGATACGCAGTATTTT. This codes for CASSFYRNAGGPRDTQYF. Combining the CDR3 with reference TRBV5-8 and TRBJ2-3 gives the whole variable domain EAGVTQSPTHLIKTRGQQATLRCSPISGHTSVYWYQQALGLGLQFLLWYDEGEERNRGNFPPRFSGRQFPNYSSELNVNALELEDSALYLCASSFYRNAGGPRDTQYFGPGTRLTVL.

The V call is TRBV5-1, the J call TRBJ1-3; D is unresolved. The V end lost 3 bases, the J end lost 4 bases, and 14 bases lay between the germline ends. The germline V gene encodes CDR1 SGHRS and CDR2 YFSETQ. CDR3 length: 15 amino acids. The CDR3 DNA reads TGCGCCAGCAGCTCGGGCCCGGGGTCAGGAAACACCATATATTTT. Protein: CASSSGPGSGNTIYF. The complete variable domain, with remaining parts taken from reference TRBV5-1 and TRBJ1-3, reads KAGVTQTPRYLIKTRGQQVTLSCSPISGHRSVSWYQQTPGQGLQFLFEYFSETQRNKGNFPGRFSGRQFSNSRSEMNVSTLELGDSALYLCASSSGPGSGNTIYFGEGSWLTVV.

CDR3 nucleotide sequence: TGTGCCAGCAGCTCGGGACAGGGGCCTAATTCACCCCTCCACTTT. It translates to CASSSGQGPNSPLHF. V is TRBV5-4 and J is TRBJ1-6; the match to TRBD1 covers 10 bases. Germline loops: CDR1 SGHNT, CDR2 YYREEE (reference sequence). The trim removed 3 bases at V and 6 bases at J, leaving 3 bases unmatched. The CDR3 has 15 amino acids.

In its sample, this clone was seen once. The gene calls are TRBV7-3 and TRBJ2-3, with 10 bases fitting TRBD2. The CDR3 spans 17 residues. V gave up 3 bases and J gave up 5 bases; unmatched junction bases: 11. Germline V gene sequence: CDR1 SGHTA, CDR2 FQGTGA. The CDR3 loop is CASSFIALAGAGDTQYF. In nucleotides, the CDR3 is TGTGCCAGCAGCTTTATTGCGCTAGCGGGGGCGGGAGATACGCAGTATTTT.

In its sample, this clone was seen a few times. The chain recombines TRBV6-4 with TRBJ2-7, with D perhaps matching TRBD1 (5 bases). V lost 2 bases and J 4 bases, leaving 18 bases between the germline ends. Germline V gene sequence: CDR1 MRHNA, CDR2 SNTAGT. The CDR3 is 16 residues long. The CDR3 reads CASSDQFPQRGYEQYF. The CDR3 DNA follows: TGTGCCAGCAGTGACCAGTTTCCTCAAAGGGGTTACGAGCAGTACTTC.

The chain combines TRBV5-6 with TRBJ1-4, with a tentative D call TRBD1 (6 bases). This CDR3 region has 15 residues. CDR1 is SGHDT, CDR2 YYEEEE, per germline. The V gene lost 2 bases and the J gene lost 8 bases, with 16 bases spanning the gap. CDR3 protein: CASSFRQDGTEKLFF. CDR3 nucleotides: TGTGCCAGCAGCTTCCGACAGGACGGTACGGAAAAACTGTTTTTT. Supplemented by reference TRBV5-6 and TRBJ1-4, the full variable domain reads DAGVTQSPTHLIKTRGQQVTLRCSPKSGHDTVSWYQQALGQGPQFIFQYYEEEERQRGNFPDRFSGHQFPNYSSELNVNALLLGDSALYLCASSFRQDGTEKLFFGSGTQLSVL.

V gene TRBV7-6 combines with J gene TRBJ1-3; TRBD1 matches at 9 bases. The CDR3 is made up of 16 amino acids. With 1 base clipped from V and 6 bases from J, the junction kept 7 bases outside the gene matches. The V gene's germline CDR1 is SGHVS and CDR2 FNYEAQ. CDR3 residues: CASSLVPGQGENTIYF. The CDR3 region has the DNA TGTGCCAGCAGCTTAGTACCGGGACAGGGAGAAAACACCATATATTTT. The whole variable domain, remainder taken from reference TRBV7-6 and TRBJ1-3, is GAGVSQSPRYKVTKRGQDVALRCDPISGHVSLYWYRQALGQGPEFLTYFNYEAQQDKSGLPNDRFSAERPEGSISTLTIQRTEQRDSAMYRCASSLVPGQGENTIYFGEGSWLTVV.